Below are 2 T cell receptor beta chains sequenced from a single sample in a study of siplizumab effects on memory and regulatory T cells. Assay: immunoSEQ multiplex PCR; the TCRdb copy retains only in-frame clones and omits some. The table includes approximately 100,000 clones, roughly 94% detected once. Material: Tregs sorted from blood. These receptors all come from a human donor in good health.

The rearrangement uses TRBV5-1 and TRBJ2-7; D remains ambiguous. Germline loops: CDR1 SGHRS, CDR2 YFSETQ. The CDR3 is 15 amino acids. Between the trimmed V and J ends, which lost 3 bases and 6 bases, there was a span of 19 bases. As DNA, the CDR3 is TGCGCCAGCAGCTCCTCCCTGGGTCTGGCTTCCGAGCAGTACTTC. Amino acids: CASSSSLGLASEQYF.

The chain carries TRBV11-3 and TRBJ2-2, with TRBD2 matching 7 bases. The CDR3 sequence is 14 residues long. After removal of 6 bases from V and 4 bases from J, the junction contained 5 bases not matched to a gene. The germline V gene encodes CDR1 SGHNT and CDR2 YENEEA. CDR3 sequence (DNA): TGTGCCAGCAGTCCCGGACTAGTCACCGGGGAGCTGTTTTTT. Its translation is CASSPGLVTGELFF.